Sequencing of this T cell receptor beta chain was carried out in a study of blood T cell repertoires in COVID-19 (dated by TCRdb to the early 2020s). Study-wide context: The collaborator samples originated in the United States, Italy and Spain and spanned the acute and convalescent phases of COVID-19. Samples were obtained from the ongoing ImmuneRACE study (first 160 participants) and from some 1,200 subjects provided by 6 global collaborators. Where HLA class I and class II types were available, the types were taken from metadata supplied by the sample provider, not from assay-based typing. Subjects who had been exposed to COVID-19, were actively infected with it, or had recovered from it provided the deeply sampled blood TCRbeta repertoires that made up the dataset. A freely available public database, intended as a resource for researchers studying the immune response to SARS-CoV-2, is where the repertoires were released. Nearly every sample came with metadata listing a de-identified subject ID, COVID-19 status, age in years and sex. The material from the prospective study consisted of cDNA or gDNA derived from T cells, B-cell-depleted T cells, or PBMCs. What the research found in general, with its limitations: How much clinical and demographic metadata was included differed by source and by participant, and the metadata was provided uncurated.

TCRbeta CDR3 regions were amplified from genomic DNA by means of the immunoSEQ Assay, a bias-controlled multiplex PCR. In the paper's pipeline: The number of nucleated cells in each sample was estimated by amplification of reference gene primers within the assay. To quantify the absolute abundance of each unique TCRbeta CDR3 rearrangement, sequence reads were collapsed and filtered. For each sample, productive Simpson clonality was calculated as the square root of Simpson's diversity index across productive rearrangements. Held by TCRdb, this immuneACCESS table contains in-frame sequences only and omits some clones. Under half of the omission traces to an unresolved V gene where checked; the cause of the rest is unknown. V, J and clone size derive from that table, while D and trimming were established from the DNA sequence. The sample contains some 75,000 clones, about 89% of them found a single time. The top ten hold about 0.56% of the sample.

Whole blood was collected in K2EDTA tubes by collaborating institutions according to the institutions' own protocols. For TCRbeta analysis, collaborators shipped samples as frozen whole blood, isolated PBMCs, or DNA extracted from either of those sample types. This clone was counted once. Its antigen remains undetermined. No quality values exist for individual bases; no much larger clone is one base distant. CDR1 and CDR2, looked up from the germline V gene (reference sequence), are MNHEY and SMNVEV. Trimming removed 5 bases from V and 12 bases from J; the gene matches leave 10 bases unexplained. The CDR3 holds 13 amino acids from the cysteine to the phenylalanine. The read is trimmed to its CDR3 DNA, 39 bases read in frame from base 1.

Sample: peripheral blood. This TCR was sampled from a man aged 60 to 69 with acute or convalescent COVID-19. Here the chain combines TRBV27 and TRBJ1-5, with 7 bases aligning to TRBD1. The nucleotide sequence is TGTGCCAGCAGTACCTGGGACCGGGACAGCCAGCATTTT. This codes for CASSTWDRDSQHF.